This T cell receptor (beta chain) emerged from a study of post-analysis software for immune sequencing data. Study-level background: Recorded subtypes: relapsing-remitting, secondary progressive, progressive-relapsing; some patients unannotated. Findings of the study overall: Elevated frequency relative to controls characterized roughly five TRBV segments in patients, TRBV5-6, TRBV5-1 and TRBV20-1 among them. The study found significantly lower normalized Chao1 diversity in multiple sclerosis patients than in controls. Samples from one preparation batch, clustered by F measure, grouped strongly together.

Researchers reported that TCR beta cDNA libraries carried unique molecular identifiers. MiXCR, applied by TCRdb to the PCR reads, yields one record per CDR3 protein. The data show some 700,000 distinct CDR3 sequences, 59% seen once. Germline V gene data show CDR1 as SNHLY and CDR2 as FYNNEI. V gave up 6 bases and J gave up 0 bases; unmatched junction bases: 4. This CDR3 contains 15 residues. Turning to this clonotype: Its target is unknown.

The sequence was collected from a girl aged 2 to 10 with multiple sclerosis. This rearrangement joins TRBV2 to TRBJ2-1; TRBD1 agrees at 8 bases. The sequenced sample consisted of blood. The CDR3 loop is CASRMGQASYNEQFF. CDR3 sequence (DNA): TGTGCCAGCAGGATGGGACAGGCCTCCTACAATGAGCAGTTCTTC.